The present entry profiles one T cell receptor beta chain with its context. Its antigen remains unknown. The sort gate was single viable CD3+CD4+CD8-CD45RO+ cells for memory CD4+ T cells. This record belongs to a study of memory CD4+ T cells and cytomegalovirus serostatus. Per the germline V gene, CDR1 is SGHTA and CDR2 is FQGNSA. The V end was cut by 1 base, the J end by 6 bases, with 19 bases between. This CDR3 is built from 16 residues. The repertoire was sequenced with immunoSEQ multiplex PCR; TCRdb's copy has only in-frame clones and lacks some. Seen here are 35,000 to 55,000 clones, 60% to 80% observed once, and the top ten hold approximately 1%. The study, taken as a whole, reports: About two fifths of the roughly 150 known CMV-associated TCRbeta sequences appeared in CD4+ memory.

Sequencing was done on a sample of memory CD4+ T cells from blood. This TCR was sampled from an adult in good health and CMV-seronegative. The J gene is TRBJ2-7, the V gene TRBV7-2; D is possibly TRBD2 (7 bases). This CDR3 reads CASSLVSGGAGSEQYF. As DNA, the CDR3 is TGTGCCAGCAGCTTAGTTTCTGGGGGGGCCGGGAGCGAGCAGTACTTC.